This T cell receptor (beta chain) stems from a study of type 1 and type 2 diabetes patients. Study-wide context: Magnetic bead positive selection isolated CD4+ or CD8+ T cells from PBMCs. Across the study, under 25 million paired-end reads were produced. Points from the study as a whole: In type 2 diabetes, highly-expanded CD4+ clones took a median approximately 3.6% of reads.

Germline values: CDR1 SGHDN, CDR2 FVKESK. The CDR3 length is 12 residues. The V and J ends lost 4 bases and 13 bases respectively, with 13 bases between them. This clonotype occurred a few times. Its antigen is undetermined. Peripheral blood, 7.5 to 10 milliliters per participant, was collected. The PCR template was genomic DNA. Multiplex PCR with 30 forward and 13 reverse primers amplified the TCR beta CDR3. Each CDR3 protein gets one entry after TCRdb re-called the multiplex PCR reads with MiXCR. This sample carries about 250,000 distinct CDR3 sequences, around 47% of them seen once, and the ten largest clones take approximately 14%.

V and J are TRBV14 and TRBJ1-4; D is possibly TRBD1 (5 bases). The source of this sequence is a man aged 18 to 30 with type 2 diabetes. The specimen was peripheral blood mononuclear cells (PBMCs). This CDR3 reads CASSRTGARLFF. DNA for the CDR3: TGTGCCAGCAGCCGTACCGGGGCGAGACTGTTTTTT.